This T cell receptor (beta chain) stems from a study of T cell changes during pregnancy in multiple sclerosis. The assay was immunoSEQ multiplex PCR, and TCRdb's table has in-frame clones only and misses some. The data show about 57,000 clones, roughly 93% seen once. This specimen consisted of peripheral blood, obtained after pregnancy. The clonotype was recovered from a female donor with multiple sclerosis, enrolled in a pregnancy study.

CDR3 sequence (DNA): TGTGCCAGCAGTTACTCGGCAGGGGTCATGAACACTGAAGCTTTCTTT. Translation gives CASSYSAGVMNTEAFF. The chain recombines TRBV6-5 with TRBJ1-1; possibly TRBD1 for D (6 bases). The CDR3 runs to 16 residues. Germline lookup yields CDR1 MNHEY and CDR2 SVGAGI. Trimming stripped 0 bases from V and 0 bases from J, with 11 bases between.